The 27 T cell receptor beta chains below come from one sample, sequenced in a study of blood T cell repertoires in COVID-19. Clones were read by immunoSEQ multiplex PCR, and TCRdb kept only the in-frame ones, dropping some. The sample holds some 150,000 clones, approximately 91% seen once. Sequenced sample: peripheral blood. These receptors were collected from a woman aged 70-85 years with acute or convalescent COVID-19.

The gene calls are TRBV29-1 and TRBJ1-3; 8 nucleotides align to TRBD1. J was trimmed by 4 bases and V by 8 bases; bases with no gene match: 4. Germline-derived CDR1 and CDR2 are SQVTM and ANQGSEA. The CDR3 spans 12 residues. CDR3 nucleotide sequence: TGCAGCCACAGGGGGGCCGGAAACACCATATATTTT. This gives the protein CSHRGAGNTIYF.

The rearrangement joins TRBV11-2 to TRBJ1-2, with 7 bases aligning to TRBD1. The CDR3 sequence is 14 residues long. From germline, CDR1 is SGHAT and CDR2 FQNNGV. V shed 3 bases and J 5 bases; nucleotides not matched to a gene: 6. DNA for the CDR3: TGTGCCAGCAGCTTCGGCAGGGGACAGTATGGCTACACCTTC. Translated: CASSFGRGQYGYTF.

The chain links TRBV5-4 to TRBJ2-5; 16 bases fit TRBD2. Germline lookup yields CDR1 SGHNT and CDR2 YYREEE (reference sequence). The CDR3 length is 16 residues. After removal of 4 bases from V and 5 bases from J, the junction contained 5 bases not matched to a gene. The CDR3 DNA reads as TGTGCCAGCAGCCAACGGGGACTAGCGGGGGGGGAGACCCAGTACTTC. This sequence encodes CASSQRGLAGGETQYF.

V gene TRBV5-1 combines with J gene TRBJ2-1; D perhaps matches TRBD1 (6 bases). The CDR3 spans 15 residues. Deletions cut 4 bases from V and 1 base from J, with 12 bases between. CDR1 and CDR2 from the germline V gene are SGHRS and YFSETQ. The CDR3 DNA reads as TGCGCCAGCAGCATGACAGGCCAATCCTACAATGAGCAGTTCTTC. It encodes CASSMTGQSYNEQFF.

A single count supports this clone. The rearrangement joins TRBV7-8 to TRBJ1-1, with D hard to call. Between the trimmed V and J ends, which lost 5 bases and 0 bases, there was a span of 13 bases. CDR1 is SGHVS, CDR2 FQNEAQ, per germline. The CDR3 is made up of 15 amino acids. Here the CDR3 reads CASSLSGRLNTEAFF. CDR3 nucleotide sequence: TGTGCCAGCAGCCTCAGCGGGCGACTGAACACTGAAGCTTTCTTT.

V gene TRBV5-1 combines with J gene TRBJ1-3; maybe TRBD1 (6 bases). Trimming shortened V by 0 bases and J by 0 bases, and 16 bases separated the two germline ends. CDR3 length: 18 residues. Germline V gene data show CDR1 as SGHRS and CDR2 as YFSETQ. The CDR3 protein is CASSLDGMTGLSGNTIYF. CDR3 nucleotide sequence: TGCGCCAGCAGCTTGGATGGGATGACAGGACTCTCTGGAAACACCATATATTTT. Full variable domain (rest looked up from reference TRBV5-1 and TRBJ1-3): KAGVTQTPRYLIKTRGQQVTLSCSPISGHRSVSWYQQTPGQGLQFLFEYFSETQRNKGNFPGRFSGRQFSNSRSEMNVSTLELGDSALYLCASSLDGMTGLSGNTIYFGEGSWLTVV.

The chain has TRBV7-2 and TRBJ1-2, with 9 bases lining up with TRBD1. This CDR3 region has 17 residues. The junction had 11 bases not matched to a gene; V was cut back by 5 bases and J by 1 base. Germline V gene sequence: CDR1 SGHTA, CDR2 FQGNSA. The CDR3 loop is CASSQGGQGRYNYGYTF. For the CDR3, the DNA is TGTGCCAGCAGCCAAGGGGGACAGGGAAGGTATAACTATGGCTACACCTTC.

V is TRBV7-2 and J is TRBJ2-1; perhaps TRBD1 as D (5 bases). CDR3 length equals 15 residues. V was trimmed by 2 bases and J by 8 bases, leaving 16 bases between them. Germline-derived CDR1 and CDR2 are SGHTA and FQGNSA. CDR3 sequence reads: CASSLQAGSHYEQFF. The DNA of the CDR3 is TGTGCCAGCAGCTTACAGGCAGGGTCCCATTATGAGCAGTTCTTC.

This clone was counted a few times. This chain uses TRBV6-5 with TRBJ1-6; 8 nucleotides align to TRBD1. The CDR3 runs to 14 residues. V dropped 6 bases and J dropped 8; count of bases not matched to a gene: 6. Germline V lookup: CDR1 MNHEY, CDR2 SVGAGI. This CDR3 reads CASSRTGTDSPLHF. The DNA for the CDR3 is TGTGCCAGCAGCCGGACAGGGACCGATTCACCCCTCCACTTT.

V usage is TRBV18 and J usage is TRBJ1-5; D uncertain. CDR1 and CDR2 from the germline V gene are KGHSH and LQKENI. V lost 6 bases and J lost 0, with 6 bases in between. This CDR3 has 13 residues. CDR3 sequence reads: CASSGNSNQPQHF. The CDR3 DNA follows: TGTGCCAGCTCCGGTAATAGCAATCAGCCCCAGCATTTT.

V usage is TRBV4-2 and J usage is TRBJ1-4; the match to TRBD1 covers 7 bases. The trim removed 0 bases at V and 4 bases at J, leaving 5 bases unmatched. CDR1 LGHNA and CDR2 YNFKEQ come from the germline V gene. The CDR3 contains 16 residues. The CDR3 region is CASSQDRDSLNEKLFF. The DNA for the CDR3 is TGTGCCAGCAGCCAAGATAGGGACAGCCTTAATGAAAAACTGTTTTTT.

The rearrangement links TRBV7-2 to TRBJ2-7; 7 bases line up with TRBD2. Germline CDR1 and CDR2: SGHTA and FQGNSA. The V segment lost 2 bases and the J segment 5 bases; nucleotides outside the gene matches: 6. CDR3 length: 14 residues. The CDR3 coding sequence is TGTGCCAGCAGCTTAAGGTGGGAGGGCCACGAGCAGTACTTC. It specifies CASSLRWEGHEQYF.

This clone was detected once. V usage is TRBV5-1 and J usage is TRBJ1-1; D not resolved. Trimming removed 2 bases from V and 4 bases from J, with 12 bases in between. Germline CDR1 is SGHRS and CDR2 is YFSETQ. CDR3 length: 14 residues. The CDR3 region is CASSFNPKATEAFF. CDR3 nucleotides: TGCGCCAGCAGCTTCAATCCCAAAGCCACTGAAGCTTTCTTT.

V is TRBV15 and J is TRBJ2-4; TRBD1 agrees at 7 bases. Losses at the gene ends were 3 bases for V and 5 bases for J; bases not matched to a gene: 1. Germline V CDR1 and CDR2: LNHNV, YYDKDF (reference sequence). The CDR3 loop spans 13 amino acids. CDR3 nucleotide sequence: TGTGCCACCAGCAGCGGGACAGAAAACATTCAGTACTTC. Residues: CATSSGTENIQYF.

V gene TRBV3-1 (or the pseudogene TRBV3-2) combines with J gene TRBJ1-2, with 7 bases lining up with TRBD1. Losses at the gene ends were 3 bases for V and 3 bases for J; bases not matched to a gene: 7. This CDR3 region has 15 residues. In germline, CDR1 is LGHDT, CDR2 YNNKEL (reference sequence). CDR3: CASSHTGVEDYGYTF. The CDR3 DNA is TGTGCCAGCAGCCATACAGGGGTGGAGGACTATGGCTACACCTTC.

The genes are TRBV12-3 or TRBV12-4 and TRBJ2-7, with 7 bases that match TRBD2. This CDR3 has 13 residues. The V and J ends lost 1 base and 7 bases, in that order; junction bases with no gene match: 4. In nucleotides, the CDR3 is TGTGCCAGCAGTTTAGTGGGAGGGTTGGAGCAGTACGTC. Residues: CASSLVGGLEQYV.

This chain links TRBV19 with TRBJ1-5; TRBD1 matches 7 bases. Germline assignment: CDR1 LNHDA and CDR2 SQIVND (reference sequence). This CDR3 spans 16 amino acids. After removal of 4 bases from V and 0 bases from J, the junction contained 6 bases not matched to a gene. CDR3 sequence: CASSTDRAHSNQPQHF. For the CDR3, the DNA is TGTGCCAGTAGTACTGACAGGGCCCATAGCAATCAGCCCCAGCATTTT.

This clone was recorded a few times. V gene TRBV18 combines with J gene TRBJ1-1, with a tentative D call TRBD1 (6 bases). V lost 3 bases to trimming and J lost 5 bases, with 16 bases between them. Germline CDR1 and CDR2: KGHSH and LQKENI. The CDR3 runs to 15 residues. The CDR3 sequence: CASSPGGGWQTEAFF. CDR3 nucleotides: TGTGCCAGCTCACCTGGGGGGGGCTGGCAAACTGAAGCTTTCTTT.

The chain combines TRBV20-1 with TRBJ1-1; 7 bases are shared with TRBD1. Losses at the gene ends were 6 bases for V and 8 bases for J; bases not matched to a gene: 3. CDR1 is DFQATT and CDR2 is SNEGSKA in the germline V gene (reference sequence). CDR3 size: 10 residues. CDR3 bases: TGCAGTGCGATGGACAGGGAAGCTTTCTTT. Translation: CSAMDREAFF.

The CDR3 reads CASSAIRQRAQYF. The CDR3 region has the DNA TGTGCCAGCAGCGCAATCCGCCAGCGGGCGCAGTATTTT. The chain has TRBV11-2 and TRBJ2-3; TRBD2 is a possible D gene (6 bases). This CDR3 has 13 amino acids. V gave up 5 bases and J gave up 10 bases, with 16 bases separating them. Germline V lookup: CDR1 SGHAT, CDR2 FQNNGV.

The J gene is TRBJ2-3, the V gene TRBV19; D possibly corresponds to TRBD2 (7 bases). Trimming cost V 6 bases and J 9 bases, with 16 bases left between them. The germline V gene encodes CDR1 LNHDA and CDR2 SQIVND (reference sequence). The CDR3 length is 13 residues. In DNA, the CDR3 is TGTGCCAGTAGGACGCGGGGGCCAGGCACGCAGTATTTT. Residues: CASRTRGPGTQYF. Using reference TRBV19 and TRBJ2-3 for the parts outside the CDR3, the full variable domain is DGGITQSPKYLFRKEGQNVTLSCEQNLNHDAMYWYRQDPGQGLRLIYYSQIVNDFQKGDIAEGYSVSREKKESFPLTVTSAQKNPTAFYLCASRTRGPGTQYFGPGTRLTVL.

The chain joins TRBV10-3 to TRBJ2-2; no firm D call. V lost 2 bases to trimming and J lost 3 bases, with 7 bases between them. CDR3 length equals 14 residues. Germline assignment: CDR1 ENHRY and CDR2 SYGVKD. DNA for the CDR3: TGTGCCATCAGTGAGATCCAGGACACCGGGGAGCTGTTTTTT. Translated: CAISEIQDTGELFF.

The V and J genes are TRBV5-1 and TRBJ2-5, with 8 bases lining up with TRBD1. The CDR3 loop spans 14 amino acids. Unmatched junction bases numbered 7, after V lost 4 bases and J lost 5 bases. Per the germline V gene, CDR1 is SGHRS and CDR2 is YFSETQ. In nucleotides, the CDR3 is TGCGCCAGCAGCGCCGGACAGGGCAGCGAGACCCAGTACTTC. Translated: CASSAGQGSETQYF. Complete variable domain (other parts from reference TRBV5-1 and TRBJ2-5): KAGVTQTPRYLIKTRGQQVTLSCSPISGHRSVSWYQQTPGQGLQFLFEYFSETQRNKGNFPGRFSGRQFSNSRSEMNVSTLELGDSALYLCASSAGQGSETQYFGPGTRLLVL.

The V call is TRBV6-4, the J call TRBJ1-2; 8 bases map to TRBD1. This CDR3 spans 15 amino acids. Trimming at V came to 3 bases and at J to 4 bases, leaving 7 bases not matched to a gene. Looked up from germline, CDR1 is MRHNA and CDR2 is SNTAGT. This CDR3 is CASSEYGQGIYGYTF. CDR3 coding DNA: TGTGCCAGCAGTGAGTACGGACAGGGAATCTATGGCTACACCTTC.

The chain employs TRBV18 and TRBJ2-5, with unresolved D. Trimming stripped 3 bases from V and 1 base from J, with 9 bases between. In germline, CDR1 is KGHSH, CDR2 LQKENI. This CDR3 contains 14 residues. CDR3 amino acids: CASSPFGFQETQYF. DNA for the CDR3: TGTGCCAGCTCACCTTTTGGCTTCCAAGAGACCCAGTACTTC.

The rearrangement uses TRBV28 and TRBJ2-2; 10 bases fit TRBD2. V was clipped by 6 bases and J by 10 bases; unmatched bases: 8. The CDR3 extends over 14 amino acids. CDR1 is MDHEN and CDR2 is SYDVKM in the germline V gene. CDR3 in amino acids: CASRSGGGPTELFF. DNA for the CDR3: TGTGCCAGCAGGAGCGGGGGGGGCCCAACGGAGCTGTTTTTT.

The V call is TRBV5-1, the J call TRBJ1-1; the D is unclear. Germline CDR1 is SGHRS and CDR2 is YFSETQ. CDR3 size: 16 residues. The ends were cut back, 0 bases at V and 0 bases at J, with 12 bases in the middle. Here the CDR3 reads CASSLGAAPMNTEAFF. The CDR3, as DNA: TGCGCCAGCAGCTTGGGGGCAGCCCCTATGAACACTGAAGCTTTCTTT.